The clone carrying this T cell receptor beta chain was picked up a small number of times. The sample is drawn from a study of patients and donors after allogeneic stem cell transplantation. Via MiXCR, TCRdb re-called the RT-PCR reads, giving one row per CDR3 protein. This table has some 200,000 distinct CDR3 sequences, about 40% appearing once. V dropped 6 bases and J dropped 4 bases, with 7 bases sitting between them. The CDR3 contains 11 residues. CDR1 SQVTM and CDR2 ANQGSEA come from the germline V gene. The sequenced sample consisted of blood, either unsorted or a sorted T cell fraction (not recorded which). This clonotype was obtained from a human donor who was either an allogeneic HSCT recipient or a stem cell or donor lymphocyte infusion donor (not recorded which). It is not recorded whose cells these are; they may come from a transplant donor. V and J are TRBV29-1 and TRBJ1-3; D unclear. The CDR3 region is CSVSTGNTIYF. The DNA for the CDR3 is TGCAGCGTCTCGACCGGAAACACCATATATTTT.